This TCR beta chain emerged from a study of blood T cell repertoires in COVID-19. The CDR3 runs 14 residues. Germline CDR1 reads LNHDA; CDR2 reads SQIVND (reference sequence). Trimming took 5 bases from V and 2 from J, leaving 13 bases between them. Data came from immunoSEQ multiplex PCR; TCRdb stores just in-frame clones and leaves some out. This sample has a few hundred thousand clones, with more than 65% found just once. The chain couples TRBV19 to TRBJ2-7; D call uncertain. This TCR was sampled from a person between 65 and 79 years old with COVID-19, enrolled during active disease. Sequencing was done on a sample of peripheral blood. CDR3 DNA: TGTGCCAGTAGTTCAAACTCCGACACCTACGAGCAGTACTTC. Translation gives CASSSNSDTYEQYF.